The rows below give T cell receptor beta chains drawn from one sample of a study of identical twins. TCRdb itself ran the 5' RACE reads through MiXCR, one entry per CDR3 protein. Among around 280,000 distinct CDR3 sequences listed, more than 6.5% were seen once. These same records also appear under a second study, on yellow fever vaccine responses in identical twins.

Material: memory (CD45RO+) T cells sorted from blood. These receptor sequences come from a woman under 30 in good health. The CDR3 runs from the conserved cysteine through the conserved F or W. The D gene is left open where the match is weak. The listing skips clone size in some rows; elsewhere it reads once, few, many or a size class.

clone size	D gene	V gene	J gene	CDR3 protein	CDR3 DNA
-	-	TRBV19	TRBJ2-7	CASSPTPAIGGQYF	TGTGCCAGTAGTCCGACACCAGCCATAGGGGGGCAGTACTTC
-	TRBD2	TRBV7-2	TRBJ2-1	CASSRGLGKRNEQFF	TGTGCCAGCAGCCGGGGACTAGGAAAACGAAATGAGCAGTTCTTC
-	-	TRBV7-2	TRBJ2-7	CASSPGLVYEQYF	TGTGCCAGCAGCCCGGGACTTGTCTACGAGCAGTACTTC
-	-	TRBV7-2	TRBJ2-3	CASSKGSTDTQYF	TGTGCCAGCAGCAAGGGAAGCACAGATACGCAGTATTTT
few	-	TRBV7-9	TRBJ1-1	CASSPKGSRPSRTEAFF	TGTGCCAGCAGCCCAAAAGGTTCCAGGCCCTCAAGAACTGAAGCTTTCTTT
-	TRBD1	TRBV5-5	TRBJ2-3	CASSERDRGPDTQYF	TGTGCCAGCAGCGAACGGGACAGGGGACCAGATACGCAGTATTTT
-	-	TRBV12-3/TRBV12-4	TRBJ1-4	CASSWKRFNEKLFF	TGTGCCAGCAGTTGGAAGCGGTTTAATGAAAAACTGTTTTTT
few	-	TRBV20-1	TRBJ2-5	CSARALEGWETQYF	TGCAGTGCTAGAGCCCTCGAGGGGTGGGAGACCCAGTACTTC
-	-	TRBV20-1	TRBJ2-3	CSARDSRGGSTDTQYF	TGCAGTGCTAGAGATTCAAGGGGCGGAAGCACAGATACGCAGTATTTT
-	TRBD1	TRBV27	TRBJ2-3	CASSLRGPGGYVGTDTQYF	TGTGCCAGCAGTTTGAGGGGGCCAGGGGGCTACGTGGGCACAGATACGCAGTATTTT
-	-	TRBV7-2	TRBJ2-4	CASSLAYSGLAKNIQYF	TGTGCCAGCAGCTTAGCCTATAGCGGCCTAGCCAAAAACATTCAGTACTTC
few	-	TRBV20-1	TRBJ2-7	CSARGSAYEQYF	TGCAGTGCTAGAGGGTCCGCCTACGAGCAGTACTTC
many	-	TRBV25-1	TRBJ2-2	CASSEYEAEIPTGELFF	TGTGCCAGCAGTGAATACGAGGCGGAAATTCCCACCGGGGAGCTGTTTTTT
many	TRBD1	TRBV5-1	TRBJ2-1	CASNKGQGSHNEQFF	TGCGCCAGCAATAAGGGACAGGGGTCCCACAATGAGCAGTTCTTC
few	-	TRBV9	TRBJ2-5	CASSAGRDSYGETQYF	TGTGCCAGCAGCGCCGGCAGGGACTCGTATGGGGAGACCCAGTACTTC
many	-	TRBV10-3	TRBJ2-7	CAIRGIDSAYEQYF	TGTGCCATCAGAGGCATTGACAGCGCCTACGAGCAGTACTTC
-	-	TRBV13	TRBJ2-3	CASSRRGDPGDTDTQYF	TGTGCCAGCAGCAGAAGGGGGGACCCAGGGGACACAGATACGCAGTATTTT
few	-	TRBV24-1	TRBJ2-1	CATSDRTTSNEQFF	TGTGCCACCAGTGACCGTACCACTAGCAATGAGCAGTTCTTC
-	TRBD2	TRBV28	TRBJ2-3	CASRYSGPSTDTQYF	TGTGCCAGCAGATATAGCGGGCCTAGCACAGATACGCAGTATTTT
few	-	TRBV20-1	TRBJ1-4	CSAEDMLGANEKLFF	TGCAGTGCGGAAGACATGCTGGGGGCTAATGAAAAACTGTTTTTT
-	-	TRBV19	TRBJ2-6	CASSIVGAGANVLTF	TGTGCCAGTAGTATAGTCGGGGCTGGGGCCAACGTCCTGACTTTC
few	-	TRBV3-1	TRBJ2-1	CASSQALTGANEQFF	TGTGCCAGCAGCCAAGCCTTGACGGGAGCCAATGAGCAGTTCTTC
-	TRBD2	TRBV10-1	TRBJ2-1	CASSESGSSYNEQFF	TGCGCCAGCAGTGAGAGCGGGAGCTCCTACAATGAGCAGTTCTTC
few	TRBD2	TRBV5-1	TRBJ2-3	CASSLLAGEGSDTQYF	TGCGCCAGCAGCCTCTTAGCGGGAGAAGGGTCAGATACGCAGTATTTT
-	-	TRBV10-3	TRBJ2-7	CAISEDYTGPYYEQYF	TGTGCCATCAGTGAGGATTATACGGGACCCTATTACGAGCAGTACTTC
many	TRBD1	TRBV12-3/TRBV12-4	TRBJ2-1	CASRETGGYEQFF	TGTGCCAGCAGGGAAACAGGGGGCTATGAGCAGTTCTTC
few	-	TRBV23-1	TRBJ2-1	CASSQGQGGLASYNEQFF	TGCGCCAGCAGTCAAGGACAGGGGGGACTAGCCTCCTACAATGAGCAGTTCTTC
-	-	TRBV6-1	TRBJ1-1	CASSATWSTEAFF	TGTGCCAGCAGTGCCACATGGAGCACTGAAGCTTTCTTT
many	-	TRBV12-3/TRBV12-4	TRBJ2-1	CASSPRLGNEQFF	TGTGCCAGCAGCCCCAGGCTGGGTAATGAGCAGTTCTTC
few	-	TRBV10-3	TRBJ2-2	CAISELGTPRDNTGELFF	TGTGCCATCAGTGAGTTAGGGACACCTAGGGATAACACCGGGGAGCTGTTTTTT
many	TRBD2	TRBV20-1	TRBJ2-3	CSAQPGGLAENTDTQYF	TGCAGTGCCCAACCGGGAGGACTAGCGGAGAACACAGATACGCAGTATTTT
-	-	TRBV3-1	TRBJ2-3	CASSQDKSLQYF	TGTGCCAGCAGCCAAGACAAATCACTGCAGTATTTT
-	TRBD1	TRBV5-1	TRBJ1-1	CASSLVFLSGTGGAGYTEAFF	TGCGCCAGCAGCTTGGTATTCCTCTCCGGGACAGGGGGCGCGGGGTACACTGAAGCTTTCTTT
-	TRBD1	TRBV29-1	TRBJ1-2	CSVITQGGWGYTF	TGCAGCGTTATAACCCAAGGGGGCTGGGGCTACACCTTC
-	-	TRBV2	TRBJ2-1	CASHRGANEQFF	TGTGCCAGCCACCGAGGAGCGAATGAGCAGTTCTTC
few	TRBD2	TRBV5-1	TRBJ2-1	CASQLGTRYNEQFF	TGCGCCTCCCAGCTCGGGACTAGATACAATGAGCAGTTCTTC
-	TRBD2	TRBV6-1	TRBJ2-1	CASRGTSDLTGEQFF	TGTGCCAGCAGGGGGACTAGCGATCTAACGGGTGAGCAGTTCTTC
many	-	TRBV5-5	TRBJ1-1	CASSLVQDSAAFF	TGTGCCAGCAGCTTGGTCCAGGATAGCGCTGCTTTCTTT
many	-	TRBV28	TRBJ1-5	CASSRRDTGQPQHF	TGTGCCAGCAGTCGTCGGGACACAGGTCAGCCCCAGCATTTT
many	-	TRBV20-1	TRBJ2-6	CSARGTGSGANVLTF	TGCAGTGCGAGGGGAACAGGCTCTGGGGCCAACGTCCTGACTTTC
many	-	TRBV5-1	TRBJ1-5	CASSLEGAPNQPQHF	TGCGCCAGCAGCTTGGAAGGGGCTCCTAATCAGCCCCAGCATTTT
many	-	TRBV7-2	TRBJ2-7	CASIGPVKQYF	TGTGCCAGCATCGGTCCAGTGAAGCAGTACTTC
few	-	TRBV28	TRBJ1-1	CASALVGYTEAFF	TGTGCCAGCGCCCTCGTGGGTTACACTGAAGCTTTCTTT
-	-	TRBV2	TRBJ1-2	CASSGNSRGYTF	TGTGCCAGCAGTGGGAACTCAAGGGGCTACACCTTC
few	TRBD2	TRBV11-1	TRBJ2-2	CASSFGTSVNTGELFF	TGTGCCAGCAGCTTTGGGACTAGCGTGAACACCGGGGAGCTGTTTTTT
few	TRBD2	TRBV4-1	TRBJ2-5	CASSHGTSGGAETQYF	TGCGCCAGCAGCCACGGGACTAGCGGGGGGGCGGAGACCCAGTACTTC
few	-	TRBV3-1	TRBJ2-2	CASSPQGGLTRGWLFF	TGTGCCAGCAGCCCCCAAGGGGGGCTTACCCGCGGTTGGCTGTTTTTT
many	-	TRBV5-5	TRBJ2-3	CASSRGIGVPDTQYF	TGTGCCAGCAGCCGTGGGATAGGGGTGCCAGATACGCAGTATTTT
-	TRBD1	TRBV28	TRBJ1-1	CASRSTGFTEAFF	TGTGCCAGCAGGTCGACAGGGTTCACTGAAGCTTTCTTT
many	TRBD1	TRBV12-3/TRBV12-4	TRBJ2-7	CASSPTGTGLNEQYF	TGTGCCAGCAGTCCAACCGGGACAGGGTTGAACGAGCAGTACTTC
-	-	TRBV25-1	TRBJ2-1	CASSELAKEQFF	TGTGCCAGCAGTGAATTGGCTAAGGAGCAGTTCTTC
-	-	TRBV6-1	TRBJ1-4	CASSEARNMRAATNEKLFF	TGTGCCAGCAGTGAAGCCCGGAATATGAGGGCCGCAACTAATGAAAAACTGTTTTTT
many	TRBD2	TRBV12-3/TRBV12-4	TRBJ2-1	CASSLVTGGASEQFF	TGTGCCAGCAGTTTGGTGACCGGGGGGGCCTCCGAGCAGTTCTTC
-	-	TRBV6-8	TRBJ2-3	CASSYKQVYTQYF	TGTGCCAGCAGTTATAAGCAGGTCTATACGCAGTATTTT
few	-	TRBV11-2	TRBJ1-6	CASSSDNSPLHF	TGTGCCAGCAGCTCAGATAATTCACCCCTCCACTTT
many	-	TRBV28	TRBJ2-3	CASSSPLGTSTDTQYF	TGTGCCAGCAGTTCCCCCTTGGGAACTAGCACAGATACGCAGTATTTT
few	-	TRBV27	TRBJ2-5	CASRKRIQETQYF	TGTGCCAGCAGGAAGCGGATACAAGAGACCCAGTACTTC
-	-	TRBV5-6	TRBJ1-2	CASSLLRARMGIGGYTF	TGTGCCAGCAGCTTGCTCAGGGCACGTATGGGAATTGGCGGCTACACCTTC
many	-	TRBV11-2	TRBJ2-5	CASSLEGLALKTQYF	TGTGCCAGCAGCTTAGAGGGACTGGCTTTGAAGACCCAGTACTTC